This TCR beta chain appears in the sequencing data of a study of CD8+CD57+ T cells in acquired aplastic anemia. Overall study context: When averaged, DNA from sorted CD4+ and CD8+ cells came to approximately 3 ug. Where healthy donors were concerned, CD4+ cells averaged roughly 11 million reads.

Remarks on this clonotype: The antigen is undetermined.

Germline V gives CDR1 SGHRS, CDR2 YFSETQ. V lost 0 bases and J lost 1, with 14 bases in between. The CDR3 consists of 18 residues. Study results and caveats: The study identified roughly 31 CD8+ CDR3 sequences shared by patients and controls.

The template for TCR beta VDJ and CDR3 sequence profiling was genomic DNA. TCRdb independently ran MiXCR on the reads; one entry per CDR3 protein. The sample yields a few hundred thousand distinct CDR3 sequences, approximately 57% seen once. This TCR was recovered from a human donor in good health. Sequenced: sorted CD4+, CD8+, or CD8+CD57+ T cells (not recorded which) from PBMCs. The gene calls are TRBV5-1 and TRBJ2-6, with TRBD2 as a possible D gene (5 bases). CDR3 in amino acids: CASSLGTAWRSGANVLTF. The CDR3 region has the DNA TGCGCCAGCAGCTTGGGGACCGCTTGGAGGTCTGGGGCCAACGTCCTGACTTTC.